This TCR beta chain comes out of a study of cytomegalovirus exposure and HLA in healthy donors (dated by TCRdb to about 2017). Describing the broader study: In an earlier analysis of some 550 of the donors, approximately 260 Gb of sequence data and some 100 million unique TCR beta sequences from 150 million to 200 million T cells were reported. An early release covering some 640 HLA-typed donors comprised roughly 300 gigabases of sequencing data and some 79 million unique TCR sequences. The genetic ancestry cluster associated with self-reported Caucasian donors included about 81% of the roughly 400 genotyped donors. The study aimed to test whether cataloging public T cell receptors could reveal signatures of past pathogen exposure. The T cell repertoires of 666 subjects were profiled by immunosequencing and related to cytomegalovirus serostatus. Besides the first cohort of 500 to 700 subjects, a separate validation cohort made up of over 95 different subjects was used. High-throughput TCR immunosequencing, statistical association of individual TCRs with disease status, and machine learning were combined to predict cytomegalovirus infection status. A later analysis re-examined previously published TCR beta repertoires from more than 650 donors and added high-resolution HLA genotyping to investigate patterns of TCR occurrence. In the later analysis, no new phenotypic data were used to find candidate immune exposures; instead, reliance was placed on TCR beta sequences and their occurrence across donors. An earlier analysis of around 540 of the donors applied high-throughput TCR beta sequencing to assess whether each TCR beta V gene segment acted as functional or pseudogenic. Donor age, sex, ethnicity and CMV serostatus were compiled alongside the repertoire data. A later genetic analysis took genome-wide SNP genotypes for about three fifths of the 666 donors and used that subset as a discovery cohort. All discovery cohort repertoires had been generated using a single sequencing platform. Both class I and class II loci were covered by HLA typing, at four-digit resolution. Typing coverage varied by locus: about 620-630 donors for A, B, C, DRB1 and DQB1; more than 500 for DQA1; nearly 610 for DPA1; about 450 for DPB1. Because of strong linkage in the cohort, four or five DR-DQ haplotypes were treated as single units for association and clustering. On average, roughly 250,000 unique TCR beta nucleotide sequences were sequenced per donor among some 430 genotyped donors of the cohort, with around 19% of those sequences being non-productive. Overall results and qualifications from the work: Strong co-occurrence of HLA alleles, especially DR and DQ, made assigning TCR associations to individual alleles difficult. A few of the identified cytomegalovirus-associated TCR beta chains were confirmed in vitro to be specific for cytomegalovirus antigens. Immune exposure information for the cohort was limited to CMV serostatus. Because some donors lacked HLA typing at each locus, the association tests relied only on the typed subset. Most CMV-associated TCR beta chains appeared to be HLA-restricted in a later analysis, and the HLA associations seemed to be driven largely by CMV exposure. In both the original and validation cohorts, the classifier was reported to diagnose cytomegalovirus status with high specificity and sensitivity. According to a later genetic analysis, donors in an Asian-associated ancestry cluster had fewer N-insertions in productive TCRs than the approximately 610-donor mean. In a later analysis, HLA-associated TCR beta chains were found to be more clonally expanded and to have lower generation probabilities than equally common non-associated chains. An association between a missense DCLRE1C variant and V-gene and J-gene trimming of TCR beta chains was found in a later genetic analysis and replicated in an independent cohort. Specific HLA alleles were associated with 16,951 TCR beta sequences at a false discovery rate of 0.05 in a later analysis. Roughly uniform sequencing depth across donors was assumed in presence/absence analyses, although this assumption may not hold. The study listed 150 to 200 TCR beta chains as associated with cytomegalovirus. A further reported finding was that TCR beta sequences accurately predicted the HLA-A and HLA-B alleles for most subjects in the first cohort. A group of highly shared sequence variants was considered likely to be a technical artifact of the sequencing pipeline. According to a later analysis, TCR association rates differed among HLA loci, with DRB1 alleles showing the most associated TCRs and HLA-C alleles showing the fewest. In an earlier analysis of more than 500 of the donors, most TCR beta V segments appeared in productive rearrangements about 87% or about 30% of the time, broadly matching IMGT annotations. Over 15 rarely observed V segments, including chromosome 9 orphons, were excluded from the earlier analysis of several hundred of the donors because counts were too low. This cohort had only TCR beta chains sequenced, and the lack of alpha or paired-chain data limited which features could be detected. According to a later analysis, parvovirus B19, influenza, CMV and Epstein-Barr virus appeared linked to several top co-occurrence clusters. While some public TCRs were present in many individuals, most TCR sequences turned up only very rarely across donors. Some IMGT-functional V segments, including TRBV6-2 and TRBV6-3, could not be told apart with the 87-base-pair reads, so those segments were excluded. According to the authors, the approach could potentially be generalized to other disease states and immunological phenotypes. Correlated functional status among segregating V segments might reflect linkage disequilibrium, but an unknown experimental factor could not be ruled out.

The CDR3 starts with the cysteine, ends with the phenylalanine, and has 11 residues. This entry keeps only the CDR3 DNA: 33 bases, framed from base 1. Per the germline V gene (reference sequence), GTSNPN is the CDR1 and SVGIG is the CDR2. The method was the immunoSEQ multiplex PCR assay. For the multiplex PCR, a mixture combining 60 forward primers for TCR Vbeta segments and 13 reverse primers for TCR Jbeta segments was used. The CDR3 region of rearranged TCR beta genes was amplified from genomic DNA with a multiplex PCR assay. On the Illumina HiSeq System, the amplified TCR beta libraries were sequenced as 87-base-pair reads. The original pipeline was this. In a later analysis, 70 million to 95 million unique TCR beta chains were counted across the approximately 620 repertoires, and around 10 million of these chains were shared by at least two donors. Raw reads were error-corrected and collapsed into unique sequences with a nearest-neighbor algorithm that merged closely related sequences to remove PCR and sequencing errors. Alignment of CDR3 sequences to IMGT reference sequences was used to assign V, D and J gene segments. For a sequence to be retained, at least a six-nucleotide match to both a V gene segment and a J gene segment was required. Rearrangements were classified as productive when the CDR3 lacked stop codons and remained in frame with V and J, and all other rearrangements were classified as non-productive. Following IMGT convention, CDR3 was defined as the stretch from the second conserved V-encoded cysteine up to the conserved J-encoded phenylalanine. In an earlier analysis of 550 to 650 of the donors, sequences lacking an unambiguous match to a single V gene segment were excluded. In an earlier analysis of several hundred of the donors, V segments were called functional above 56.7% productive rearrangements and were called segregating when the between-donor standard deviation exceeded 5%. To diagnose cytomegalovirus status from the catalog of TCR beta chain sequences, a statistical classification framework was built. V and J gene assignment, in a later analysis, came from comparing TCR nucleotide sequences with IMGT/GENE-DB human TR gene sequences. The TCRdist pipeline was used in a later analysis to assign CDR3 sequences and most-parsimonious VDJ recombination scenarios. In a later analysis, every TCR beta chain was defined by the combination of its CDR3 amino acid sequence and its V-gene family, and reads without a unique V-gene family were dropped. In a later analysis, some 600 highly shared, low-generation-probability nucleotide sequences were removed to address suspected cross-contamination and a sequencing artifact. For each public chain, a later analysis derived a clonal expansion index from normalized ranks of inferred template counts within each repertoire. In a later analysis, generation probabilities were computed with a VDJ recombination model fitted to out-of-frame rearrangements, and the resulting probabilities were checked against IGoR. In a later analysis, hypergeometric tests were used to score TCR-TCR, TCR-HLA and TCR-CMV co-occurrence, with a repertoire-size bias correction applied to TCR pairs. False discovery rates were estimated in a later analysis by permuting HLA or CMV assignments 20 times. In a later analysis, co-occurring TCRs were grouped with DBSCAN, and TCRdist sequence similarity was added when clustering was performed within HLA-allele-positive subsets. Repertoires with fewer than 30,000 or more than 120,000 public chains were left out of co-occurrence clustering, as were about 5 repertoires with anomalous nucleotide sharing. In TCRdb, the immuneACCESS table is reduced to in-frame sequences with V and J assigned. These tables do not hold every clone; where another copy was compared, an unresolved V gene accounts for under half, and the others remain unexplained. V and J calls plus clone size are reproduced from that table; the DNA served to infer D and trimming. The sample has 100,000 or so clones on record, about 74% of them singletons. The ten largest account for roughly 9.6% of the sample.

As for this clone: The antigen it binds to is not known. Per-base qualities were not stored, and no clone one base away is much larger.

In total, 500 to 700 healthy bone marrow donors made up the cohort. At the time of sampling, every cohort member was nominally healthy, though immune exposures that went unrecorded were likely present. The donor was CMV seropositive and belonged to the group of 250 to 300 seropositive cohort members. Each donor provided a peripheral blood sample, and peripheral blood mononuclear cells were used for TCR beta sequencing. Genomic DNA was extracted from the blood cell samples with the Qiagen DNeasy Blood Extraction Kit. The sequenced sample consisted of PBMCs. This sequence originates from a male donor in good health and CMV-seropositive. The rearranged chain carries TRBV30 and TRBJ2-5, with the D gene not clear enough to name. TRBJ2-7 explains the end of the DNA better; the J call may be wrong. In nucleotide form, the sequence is TGTGCCTATCTAACTGCTTCCGAGCAGTACTTC. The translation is CAYLTASEQYF.